The following is a TCR beta chain sequence with its context. Hyperthyroidism of Graves' type that showed no ophthalmopathy progression within 18 months was stable. RNA transcripts gave rise to amplified TCR beta CDR3 regions. Primed by the HTBI set, a first-round RT-PCR was run on the TCR CDR3. Each CDR3 protein gets one entry after TCRdb re-called the multiplex PCR reads with MiXCR. The sample has just under 750,000 distinct CDR3 sequences, under 45% seen once. The data belong to a study of T cells in Graves' hyperthyroidism and ophthalmopathy. Germline V gene data show CDR1 as SQVTM and CDR2 as ANQGSEA. The CDR3 covers 13 residues. The V gene end was trimmed by 3 bases and the J gene end by 5 bases; junction bases not matched to a gene: 7.

This receptor was taken from a woman aged 40 to 50 with Graves' hyperthyroidism. The chain combines TRBV29-1 with TRBJ2-7, with TRBD2 matching 7 bases. The source material was blood. The CDR3 protein is CSVDGGVSNEQYF. Here the CDR3 DNA reads TGCAGCGTTGATGGGGGGGTCTCAAACGAGCAGTACTTC.